The rows below give T cell receptor beta chains drawn from one sample of a study of regulatory T cells in long-lasting Graves disease. TCRdb ran MiXCR on the multiplex PCR reads and lists one entry per CDR3 protein. This sample has hundreds of thousands of distinct CDR3 sequences, with roughly 16% found just once. This specimen consisted of peripheral blood mononuclear cells (PBMCs), obtained at new diagnosis, from a patient treated with antithyroid drugs. These receptors all stem from a female donor with Graves disease. CDR3s include the opening cysteine and the closing phenylalanine or tryptophan. The order of the fields is V gene, CDR3 protein.

>TRBV20-1
CSARDSYGGNTIYF
>TRBV3-1
CASSQERGFNTEAFF
>TRBV27
CASSLRGIPAGKKYF
>TRBV9
CASSVTRGEQFF
>TRBV5-1
CASSSGLISYEQYF
>TRBV28
CASSTYGQGSTEAFF
>TRBV6-5
CASSYSLSGETQYF
>TRBV27
CATSSGSSYEQYF
>TRBV19
CASSKVSEAYYNEQFF
>TRBV7-6
CASSSIVWGIENTEAFF
>TRBV11-3
CASSFSGTGSDTQYF
>TRBV5-6
CASSWGSTGNTEAFF
>TRBV10-3
CAISDPLATQETQYF
>TRBV7-9
CASSLMYGTPNTEAFF
>TRBV4-1
CASIQLRSAGLAEYEQYF
>TRBV12-3/TRBV12-4
CASSFPGEAVEQYF
>TRBV19
CASTPGQRVETEAFF
>TRBV18
CASSSGQGFEAFF
>TRBV7-9
CASSSSIKGQKQETQYF
>TRBV12-3/TRBV12-4
CASRQRRPNTGELFF
>TRBV12-3/TRBV12-4
CASSLRSPGSNQPQHF
>TRBV4-1
CASSRTPLQGREVAEAFF
>TRBV10-3
CAISESAYEQYF
>TRBV7-2
CASSPQGRNEQFF
>TRBV27
CASGGQRQGIYEQYF
>TRBV5-1
CASSARGTSGTYEQYF